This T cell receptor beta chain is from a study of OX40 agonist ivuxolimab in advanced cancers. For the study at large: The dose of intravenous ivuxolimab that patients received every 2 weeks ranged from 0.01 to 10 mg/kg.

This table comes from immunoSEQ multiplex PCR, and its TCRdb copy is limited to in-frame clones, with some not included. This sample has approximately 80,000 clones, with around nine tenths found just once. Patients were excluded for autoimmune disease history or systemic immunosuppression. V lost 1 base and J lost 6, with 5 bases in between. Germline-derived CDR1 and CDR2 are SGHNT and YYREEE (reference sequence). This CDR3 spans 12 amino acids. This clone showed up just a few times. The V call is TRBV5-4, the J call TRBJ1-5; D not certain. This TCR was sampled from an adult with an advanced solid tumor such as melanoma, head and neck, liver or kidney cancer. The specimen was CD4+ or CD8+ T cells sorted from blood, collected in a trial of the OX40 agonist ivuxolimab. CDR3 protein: CASSLLGQPQHF. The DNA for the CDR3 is TGTGCCAGCAGCTTGCTAGGTCAGCCCCAGCATTTT.